This TCR beta chain was obtained from a study of beta chain features in type 1 diabetes. General study findings and limits: Shortening that was moderate but significant affected the TCRB CDR3s of Type 1 diabetes patients in all four CD4+ subsets. These data did not resolve whether HLA type affects TCRB rearrangement.

Sorting that relied on CD45RO/CCR7/CD25/CD127/CD95/CD27 yielded CD4+ naive, central memory, regulatory and stem cell-like memory cells. The sequenced template was cDNA made from the entire isolated RNA. The repertoire was sequenced with immunoSEQ multiplex PCR; TCRdb's copy has only in-frame clones and lacks some. The data show 250,000 to 350,000 clones, approximately 15% seen once. This clone was observed a few times. Its antigen is not identified. With 1 base removed from V and 4 bases from J, the gap between germline ends came to 12 bases. The V gene's germline CDR1 is LGHNA and CDR2 YSLEER. The CDR3 is 15 residues long.

Material for sequencing was naive CD4+ T cells from blood. The source of this sequence is a man in his thirties or forties with type 1 diabetes. V and J are TRBV4-3 and TRBJ2-3; D might be TRBD2 (6 bases). The CDR3 sequence is CASSQVETRPDTQYF. CDR3 nucleotide sequence: TGCGCCAGCAGCCAAGTGGAGACTAGGCCAGATACGCAGTATTTT.